The 6 T cell receptor beta chains listed next were all sequenced from one sample in a study of vaccination effects on CD4 cells after COVID-19. Repertoires were generated with immunoSEQ multiplex PCR, while TCRdb's copy carries only in-frame clones and drops some. The sample contains fewer than 75,000 clones, roughly 80% of which appear only once. Their recognized antigens are unknown. Cultured cells yielded isolated CD4+ T cells after less than 11 days. Everyone in the study got two shots of either the BNT162b2 or mRNA-1273 vaccine. The sample consisted of CD4+ T cells from PBMCs cultured without peptide, taken after COVID-19 vaccination. The receptor source for this set is a human donor who received a COVID-19 vaccine.

The chain carries TRBV7-8 and TRBJ1-2; D is unresolved. Trimming removed 7 bases at V and 4 bases at J, with 13 bases between. The germline CDR1 and CDR2 sequences are SGHVS and FQNEAQ. This CDR3 contains 13 residues. The CDR3 loop reads CASIQIEIYGYTF. In DNA, the CDR3 is TGTGCCAGCATACAGATAGAGATCTATGGCTACACCTTC.

The chain couples TRBV24-1 to TRBJ1-1; 7 bases line up with TRBD1. The trim removed 4 bases at V and 7 bases at J, leaving 2 bases unmatched. The CDR3 loop spans 12 amino acids. Germline V gene sequence: CDR1 KGHDR, CDR2 SFDVKD. The CDR3, as DNA: TGTGCCACCAGTGACTACAGGGGTGAAGCTTTCTTT. Its protein product is CATSDYRGEAFF.

The V and J genes are TRBV29-1 and TRBJ1-2; TRBD1 matches 7 bases. The CDR3 has 12 amino acids. V lost 3 bases, J lost 7 bases, and 5 bases stayed unmatched. Germline V CDR1 and CDR2: SQVTM, ANQGSEA. CDR3 in DNA: TGCAGCGTTGAGGGAGGGGGCAGTGGCTACACCTTC. Translated, it gives CSVEGGGSGYTF. Full variable domain (remainder filled in from reference TRBV29-1 and TRBJ1-2): SAVISQKPSRDICQRGTSLTIQCQVDSQVTMMFWYRQQPGQSLTLIATANQGSEATYESGFVIDKFPISRPNLTFSTLTVSNMSPEDSSIYLCSVEGGGSGYTFGSGTRLTVV.

The chain couples TRBV24-1 to TRBJ2-1; D remains ambiguous. Trimming took off 1 base at V and 2 bases at J, with 11 bases between the two ends. Germline V CDR1 and CDR2: KGHDR, SFDVKD. The CDR3 is 16 amino acids. The CDR3 coding sequence is TGTGCCACCAGTGATTTCGGGCTGCCCCCCTACAATGAGCAGTTCTTC. It codes for CATSDFGLPPYNEQFF.

V is TRBV6-5 and J is TRBJ1-2; no firm D call. V lost 3 bases and J lost 4, with 15 bases in between. Germline V gene sequence: CDR1 MNHEY, CDR2 SVGAGI. CDR3 length: 15 residues. CDR3 nucleotide sequence: TGTGCCAGCAGTTATCGTTCTGGGCTAATCTATGGCTACACCTTC. This encodes CASSYRSGLIYGYTF.

This chain uses TRBV6-5 with TRBJ2-3, with D unclear. The V gene's germline CDR1 is MNHEY and CDR2 SVGAGI. The length of the CDR3 is 11 residues. V was pared by 6 bases and J by 2 bases, with 3 bases between. CDR3 sequence: CASSLTDTQYF. The DNA of the CDR3 is TGTGCCAGCAGCCTCACAGATACGCAGTATTTT.